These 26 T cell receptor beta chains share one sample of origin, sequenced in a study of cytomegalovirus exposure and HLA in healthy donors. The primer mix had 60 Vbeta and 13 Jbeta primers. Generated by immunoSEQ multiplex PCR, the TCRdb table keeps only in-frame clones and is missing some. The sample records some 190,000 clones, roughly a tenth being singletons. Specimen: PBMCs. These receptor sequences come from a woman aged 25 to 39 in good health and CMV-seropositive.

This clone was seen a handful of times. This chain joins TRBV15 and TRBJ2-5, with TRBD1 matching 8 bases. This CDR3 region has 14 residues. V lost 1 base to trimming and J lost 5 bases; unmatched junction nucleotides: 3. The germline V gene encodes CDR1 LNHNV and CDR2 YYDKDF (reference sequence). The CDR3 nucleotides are TGTGCCACCAGCAGAGGGACAGGGTATGAGACCCAGTACTTC. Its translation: CATSRGTGYETQYF. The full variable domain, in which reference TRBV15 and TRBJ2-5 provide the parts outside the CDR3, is DAMVIQNPRYQVTQFGKPVTLSCSQTLNHNVMYWYQQKSSQAPKLLFHYYDKDFNNEADTPDNFQSRRPNTSFCFLDIRSPGLGDTAMYLCATSRGTGYETQYFGPGTRLLVL.

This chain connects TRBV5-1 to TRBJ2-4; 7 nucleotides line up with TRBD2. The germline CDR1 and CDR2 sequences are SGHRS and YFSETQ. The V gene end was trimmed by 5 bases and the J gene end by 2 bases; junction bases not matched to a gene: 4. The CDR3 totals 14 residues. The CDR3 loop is CASSLGTTKNIQYF. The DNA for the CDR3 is TGCGCCAGCAGTCTGGGGACTACCAAAAACATTCAGTACTTC. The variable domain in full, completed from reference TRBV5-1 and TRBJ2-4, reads KAGVTQTPRYLIKTRGQQVTLSCSPISGHRSVSWYQQTPGQGLQFLFEYFSETQRNKGNFPGRFSGRQFSNSRSEMNVSTLELGDSALYLCASSLGTTKNIQYFGAGTRLSVL.

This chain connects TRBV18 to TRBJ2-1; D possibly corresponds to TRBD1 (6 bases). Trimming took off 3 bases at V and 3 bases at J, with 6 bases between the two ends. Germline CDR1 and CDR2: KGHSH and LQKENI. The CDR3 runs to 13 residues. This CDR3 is CASSPDSYNEQFF. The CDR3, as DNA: TGTGCCAGCTCACCGGACAGCTACAATGAGCAGTTCTTC.

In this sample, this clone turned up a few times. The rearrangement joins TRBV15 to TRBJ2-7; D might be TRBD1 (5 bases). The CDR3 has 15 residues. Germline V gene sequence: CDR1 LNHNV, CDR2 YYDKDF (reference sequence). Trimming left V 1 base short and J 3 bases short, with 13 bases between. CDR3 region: CATSRGTGHLYEQYF. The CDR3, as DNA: TGTGCCACCAGCAGAGGCACCGGACATCTCTACGAGCAGTACTTC.

The CDR3: CASSKVSPGVTLYEQYF. For the CDR3, the DNA is TGTGCCAGCAGCAAAGTTTCGCCCGGGGTCACACTCTACGAGCAGTACTTC. This chain joins TRBV21-1 and TRBJ2-7; the D call of TRBD2 is as the table states it, not checked on the DNA. TRBV21-1 corresponds to a pseudogene. CDR3 length: 17 amino acids.

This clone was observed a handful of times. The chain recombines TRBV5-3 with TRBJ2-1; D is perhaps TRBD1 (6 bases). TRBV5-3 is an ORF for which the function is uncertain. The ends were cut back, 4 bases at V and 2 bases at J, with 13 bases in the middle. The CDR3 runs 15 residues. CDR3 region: CARSRDRSPYNEQFF. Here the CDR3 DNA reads TGTGCCAGAAGCCGCGACAGGAGCCCCTACAATGAGCAGTTCTTC.

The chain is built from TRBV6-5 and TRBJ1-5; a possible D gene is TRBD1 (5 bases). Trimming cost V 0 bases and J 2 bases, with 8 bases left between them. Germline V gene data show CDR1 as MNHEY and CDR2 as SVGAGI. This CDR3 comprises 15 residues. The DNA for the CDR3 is TGTGCCAGCAGTTACTCAGGGGCGGGCAATCAGCCCCAGCATTTT. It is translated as CASSYSGAGNQPQHF.

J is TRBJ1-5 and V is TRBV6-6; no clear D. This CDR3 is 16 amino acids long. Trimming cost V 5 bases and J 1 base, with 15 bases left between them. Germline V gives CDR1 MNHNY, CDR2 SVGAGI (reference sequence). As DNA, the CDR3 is TGTGCCAGCAGTCCATTGGAGGACTCGAGCAATCAGCCCCAGCATTTT. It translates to CASSPLEDSSNQPQHF.

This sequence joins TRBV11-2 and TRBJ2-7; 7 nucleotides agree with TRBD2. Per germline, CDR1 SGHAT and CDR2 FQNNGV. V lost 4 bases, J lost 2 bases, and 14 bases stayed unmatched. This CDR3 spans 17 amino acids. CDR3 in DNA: TGTGCCAGCAGCTCCAGCGGATTCGGGAGGCCCCCCTACGAGCAGTACTTC. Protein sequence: CASSSSGFGRPPYEQYF. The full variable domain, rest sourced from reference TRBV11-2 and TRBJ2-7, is EAGVAQSPRYKIIEKRQSVAFWCNPISGHATLYWYQQILGQGPKLLIQFQNNGVVDDSQLPKDRFSAERLKGVDSTLKIQPAKLEDSAVYLCASSSSGFGRPPYEQYFGPGTRLTVT.

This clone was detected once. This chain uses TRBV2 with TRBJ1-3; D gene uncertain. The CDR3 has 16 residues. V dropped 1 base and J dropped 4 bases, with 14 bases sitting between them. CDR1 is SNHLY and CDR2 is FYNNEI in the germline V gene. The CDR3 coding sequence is TGTGCCAGCAGTGAAGGATTGGGGAGATGGGGAAACACCATATATTTT. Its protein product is CASSEGLGRWGNTIYF.

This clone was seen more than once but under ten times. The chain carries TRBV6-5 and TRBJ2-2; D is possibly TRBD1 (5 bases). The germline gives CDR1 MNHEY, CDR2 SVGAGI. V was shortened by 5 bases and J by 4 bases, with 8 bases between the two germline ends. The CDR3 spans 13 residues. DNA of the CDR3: TGTGCCAGCAGTCTAGGGGTCACCGGGGAGCTGTTTTTT. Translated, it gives CASSLGVTGELFF.

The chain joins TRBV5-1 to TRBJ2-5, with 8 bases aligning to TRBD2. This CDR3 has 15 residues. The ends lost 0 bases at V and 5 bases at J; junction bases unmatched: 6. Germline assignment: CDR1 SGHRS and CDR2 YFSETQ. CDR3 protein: CASSLAGSGGETQYF. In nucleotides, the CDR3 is TGCGCCAGCAGCTTGGCAGGGTCGGGAGGGGAGACCCAGTACTTC.

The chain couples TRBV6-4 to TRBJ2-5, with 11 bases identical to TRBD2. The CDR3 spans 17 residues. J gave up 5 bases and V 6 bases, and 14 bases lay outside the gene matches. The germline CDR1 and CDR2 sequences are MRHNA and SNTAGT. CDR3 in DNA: TGTGCCAGCAGGAGCCGGACAGCTAGCGGGAGGTTGGAGACCCAGTACTTC. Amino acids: CASRSRTASGRLETQYF.

The CDR3 sequence is CASSGQALNTEAFF. The CDR3, as DNA: TGTGCCAGCAGCGGGCAGGCACTGAACACTGAAGCTTTCTTT. The genes are TRBV9 and TRBJ1-1; no clear D gene. The CDR3 spans 14 residues. The ends were cut back, 3 bases at V and 0 bases at J, with 9 bases in the middle. Germline V lookup: CDR1 SGDLS, CDR2 YYNGEE.

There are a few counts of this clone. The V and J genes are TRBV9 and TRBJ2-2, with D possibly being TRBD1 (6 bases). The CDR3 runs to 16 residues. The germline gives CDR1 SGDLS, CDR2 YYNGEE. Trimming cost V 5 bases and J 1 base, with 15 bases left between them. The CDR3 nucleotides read TGTGCCAGCAGTACCCTTCCGGGACAGAACACCGGGGAGCTGTTTTTT. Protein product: CASSTLPGQNTGELFF.

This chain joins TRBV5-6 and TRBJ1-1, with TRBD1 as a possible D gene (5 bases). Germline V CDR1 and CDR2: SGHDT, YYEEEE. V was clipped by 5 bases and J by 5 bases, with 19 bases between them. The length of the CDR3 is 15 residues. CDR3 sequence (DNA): TGTGCCAGCAGAGATTCCGTGGGGCGAAGGACTGAAGCTTTCTTT. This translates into CASRDSVGRRTEAFF.

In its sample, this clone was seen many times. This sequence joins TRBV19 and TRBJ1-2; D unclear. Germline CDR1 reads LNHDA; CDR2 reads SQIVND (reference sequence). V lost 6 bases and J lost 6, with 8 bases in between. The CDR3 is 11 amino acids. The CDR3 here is CASRRGNGYTF. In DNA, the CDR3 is TGTGCCAGTAGGAGAGGGAATGGCTACACCTTC.

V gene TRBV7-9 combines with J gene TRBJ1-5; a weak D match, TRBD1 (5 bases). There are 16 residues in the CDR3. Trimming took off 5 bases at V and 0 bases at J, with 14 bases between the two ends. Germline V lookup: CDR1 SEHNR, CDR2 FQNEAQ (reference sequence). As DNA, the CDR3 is TGTGCCAGCAGCCGTGGAGGGGATTATAGCAATCAGCCCCAGCATTTT. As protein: CASSRGGDYSNQPQHF.

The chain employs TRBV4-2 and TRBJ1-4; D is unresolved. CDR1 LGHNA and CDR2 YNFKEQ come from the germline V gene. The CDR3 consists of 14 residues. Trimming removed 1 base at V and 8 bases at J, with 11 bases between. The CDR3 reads CASSQGQRFEKLFF. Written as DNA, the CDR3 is TGTGCCAGCAGCCAAGGCCAGCGGTTCGAAAAACTGTTTTTT.

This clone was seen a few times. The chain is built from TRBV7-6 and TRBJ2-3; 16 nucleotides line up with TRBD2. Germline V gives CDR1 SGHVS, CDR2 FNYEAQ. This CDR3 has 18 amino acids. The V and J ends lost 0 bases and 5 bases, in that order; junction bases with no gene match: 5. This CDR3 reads CASSLAGTSGRAIDTQYF. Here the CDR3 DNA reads TGTGCCAGCAGCTTAGCCGGGACTAGCGGGAGGGCCATAGATACGCAGTATTTT.

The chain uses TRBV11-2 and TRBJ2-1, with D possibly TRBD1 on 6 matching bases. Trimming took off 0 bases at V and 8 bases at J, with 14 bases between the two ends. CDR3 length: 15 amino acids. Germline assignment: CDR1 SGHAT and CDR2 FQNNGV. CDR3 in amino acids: CASSLDQVRGYEQFF. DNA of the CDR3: TGTGCCAGCAGCTTAGATCAGGTCAGGGGCTATGAGCAGTTCTTC.

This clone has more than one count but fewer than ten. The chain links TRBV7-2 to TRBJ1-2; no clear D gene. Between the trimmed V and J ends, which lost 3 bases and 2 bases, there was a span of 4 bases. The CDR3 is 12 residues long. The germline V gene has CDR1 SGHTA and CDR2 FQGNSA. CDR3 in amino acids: CASSFFNYGYTF. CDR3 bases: TGTGCCAGCAGCTTCTTCAACTATGGCTACACCTTC.

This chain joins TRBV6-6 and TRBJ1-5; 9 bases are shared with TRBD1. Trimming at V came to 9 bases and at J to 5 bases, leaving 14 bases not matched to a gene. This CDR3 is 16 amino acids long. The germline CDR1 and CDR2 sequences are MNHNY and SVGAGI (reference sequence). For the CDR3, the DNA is TGTGCCAGTTCGCGACCGGGACAGGGCCCTTATCAGCCCCAGCATTTT. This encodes CASSRPGQGPYQPQHF.

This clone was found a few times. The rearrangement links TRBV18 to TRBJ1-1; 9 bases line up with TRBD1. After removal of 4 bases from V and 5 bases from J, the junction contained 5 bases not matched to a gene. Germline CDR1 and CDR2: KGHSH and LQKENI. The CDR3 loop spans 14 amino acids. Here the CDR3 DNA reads TGTGCCAGCTCACGAGGGGACAGGGCGACTGAAGCTTTCTTT. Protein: CASSRGDRATEAFF. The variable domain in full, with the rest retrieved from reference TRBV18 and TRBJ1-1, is NAGVMQNPRHLVRRRGQEARLRCSPMKGHSHVYWYRQLPEEGLKFMVYLQKENIIDESGMPKERFSAEFPKEGPSILRIQQVVRGDSAAYFCASSRGDRATEAFFGQGTRLTVV.

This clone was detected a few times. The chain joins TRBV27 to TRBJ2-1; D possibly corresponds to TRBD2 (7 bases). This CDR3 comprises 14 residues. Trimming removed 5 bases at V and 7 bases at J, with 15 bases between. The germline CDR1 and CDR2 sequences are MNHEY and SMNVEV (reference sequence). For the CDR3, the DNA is TGTGCCAGCAGTCCCGGAAGGGGGGGGAATGAGCAGTTCTTC. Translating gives CASSPGRGGNEQFF.

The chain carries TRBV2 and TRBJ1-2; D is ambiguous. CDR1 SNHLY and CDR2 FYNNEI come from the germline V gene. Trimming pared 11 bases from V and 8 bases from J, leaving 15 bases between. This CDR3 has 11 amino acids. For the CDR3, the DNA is TGTGCCCAAGCGGGAGAAGGAGGCTACACCTTC. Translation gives CAQAGEGGYTF.